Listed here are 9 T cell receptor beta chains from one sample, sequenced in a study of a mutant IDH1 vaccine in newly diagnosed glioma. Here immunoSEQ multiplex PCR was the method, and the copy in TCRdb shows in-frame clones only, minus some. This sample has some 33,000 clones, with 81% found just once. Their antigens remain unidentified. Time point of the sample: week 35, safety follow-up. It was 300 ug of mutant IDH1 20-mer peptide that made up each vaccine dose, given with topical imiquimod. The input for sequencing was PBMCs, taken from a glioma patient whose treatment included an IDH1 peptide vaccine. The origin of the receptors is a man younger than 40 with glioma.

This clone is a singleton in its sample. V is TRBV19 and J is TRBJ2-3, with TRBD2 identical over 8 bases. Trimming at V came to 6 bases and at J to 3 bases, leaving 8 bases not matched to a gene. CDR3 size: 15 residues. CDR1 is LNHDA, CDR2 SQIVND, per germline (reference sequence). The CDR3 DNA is TGTGCCAGTAGGTTCAGGCGGGAGGAAACAGATACGCAGTATTTT. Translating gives CASRFRREETDTQYF. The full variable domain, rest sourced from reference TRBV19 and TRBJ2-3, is DGGITQSPKYLFRKEGQNVTLSCEQNLNHDAMYWYRQDPGQGLRLIYYSQIVNDFQKGDIAEGYSVSREKKESFPLTVTSAQKNPTAFYLCASRFRREETDTQYFGPGTRLTVL.

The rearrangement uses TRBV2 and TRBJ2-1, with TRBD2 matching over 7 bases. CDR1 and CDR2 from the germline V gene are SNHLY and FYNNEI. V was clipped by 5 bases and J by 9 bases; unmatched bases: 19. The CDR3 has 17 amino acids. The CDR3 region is CASSRGSLWRERGEQFF. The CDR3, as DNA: TGTGCCAGCAGTCGGGGGAGCCTATGGCGGGAGCGGGGTGAGCAGTTCTTC.

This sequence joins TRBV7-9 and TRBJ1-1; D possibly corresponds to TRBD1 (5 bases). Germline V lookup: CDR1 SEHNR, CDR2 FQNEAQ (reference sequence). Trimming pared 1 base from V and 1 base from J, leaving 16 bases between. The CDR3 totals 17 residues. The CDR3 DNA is TGTGCCAGCAGCTTAGATGGGTGGGGCAGGAGGAACACTGAAGCTTTCTTT. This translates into CASSLDGWGRRNTEAFF.

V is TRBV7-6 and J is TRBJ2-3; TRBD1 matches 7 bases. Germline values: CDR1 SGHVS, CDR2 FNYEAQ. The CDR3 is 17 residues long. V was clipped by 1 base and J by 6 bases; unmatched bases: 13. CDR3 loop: CASSLEPSTGPGDTQYF. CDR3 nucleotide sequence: TGTGCCAGCAGCTTAGAACCATCGACAGGGCCAGGGGATACGCAGTATTTT.

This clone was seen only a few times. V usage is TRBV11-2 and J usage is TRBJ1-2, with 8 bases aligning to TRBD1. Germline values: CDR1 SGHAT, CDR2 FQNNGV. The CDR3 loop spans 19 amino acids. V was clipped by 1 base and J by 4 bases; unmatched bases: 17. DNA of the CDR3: TGTGCCAGCAGCTTAGGATCGGACAGGGCCGTAGGGGTACGCTATGGCTACACCTTC. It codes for CASSLGSDRAVGVRYGYTF.

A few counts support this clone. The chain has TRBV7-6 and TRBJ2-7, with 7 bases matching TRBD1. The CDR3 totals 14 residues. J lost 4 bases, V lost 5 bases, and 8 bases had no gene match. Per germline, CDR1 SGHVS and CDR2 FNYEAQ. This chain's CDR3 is CASSPRGTEYEQYF. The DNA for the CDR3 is TGTGCCAGCAGCCCCAGGGGGACAGAATACGAGCAGTACTTC.

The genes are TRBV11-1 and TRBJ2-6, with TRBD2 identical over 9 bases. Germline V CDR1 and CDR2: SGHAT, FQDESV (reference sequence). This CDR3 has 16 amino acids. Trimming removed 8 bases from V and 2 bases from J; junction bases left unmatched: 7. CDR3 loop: CASLGSGSTGANVLTF. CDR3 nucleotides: TGTGCCAGCCTTGGTAGCGGGAGTACTGGGGCCAACGTCCTGACTTTC.

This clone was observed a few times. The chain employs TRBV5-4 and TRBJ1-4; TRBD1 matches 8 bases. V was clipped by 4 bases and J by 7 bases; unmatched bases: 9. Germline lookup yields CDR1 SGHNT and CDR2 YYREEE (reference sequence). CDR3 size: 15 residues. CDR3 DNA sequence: TGTGCCAGCAGCGTCGACAGGGGTGGGGTTGAAAAACTGTTTTTT. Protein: CASSVDRGGVEKLFF.

In DNA, the CDR3 is TGTGCCAGCAGCTTGACGGGACACACAGAGACCCAGTACTTC. Protein product: CASSLTGHTETQYF. J is TRBJ2-5 and V is TRBV11-1, with TRBD1 as a possible D gene (6 bases). CDR3 length: 14 amino acids. Trimming left V 3 bases short and J 4 bases short, with 12 bases between. Germline CDR1 and CDR2: SGHAT and FQDESV (reference sequence).